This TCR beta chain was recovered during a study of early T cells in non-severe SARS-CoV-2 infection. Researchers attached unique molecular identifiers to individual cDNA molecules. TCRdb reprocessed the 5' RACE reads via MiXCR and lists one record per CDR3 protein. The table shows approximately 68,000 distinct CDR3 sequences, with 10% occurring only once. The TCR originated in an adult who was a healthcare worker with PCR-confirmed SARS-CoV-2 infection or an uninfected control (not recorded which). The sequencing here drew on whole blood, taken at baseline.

CDR3 protein: CASSLGPAGELFF. The DNA of the CDR3 is TGCGCCAGCAGTCTCGGACCGGCCGGGGAGCTGTTTTTT. This sequence joins TRBV4-3 and TRBJ2-2; D is ambiguous. The CDR3 is 13 amino acids. Germline lookup yields CDR1 LGHNA and CDR2 YSLEER. V lost 6 bases to trimming and J lost 6 bases, with 11 bases between them.